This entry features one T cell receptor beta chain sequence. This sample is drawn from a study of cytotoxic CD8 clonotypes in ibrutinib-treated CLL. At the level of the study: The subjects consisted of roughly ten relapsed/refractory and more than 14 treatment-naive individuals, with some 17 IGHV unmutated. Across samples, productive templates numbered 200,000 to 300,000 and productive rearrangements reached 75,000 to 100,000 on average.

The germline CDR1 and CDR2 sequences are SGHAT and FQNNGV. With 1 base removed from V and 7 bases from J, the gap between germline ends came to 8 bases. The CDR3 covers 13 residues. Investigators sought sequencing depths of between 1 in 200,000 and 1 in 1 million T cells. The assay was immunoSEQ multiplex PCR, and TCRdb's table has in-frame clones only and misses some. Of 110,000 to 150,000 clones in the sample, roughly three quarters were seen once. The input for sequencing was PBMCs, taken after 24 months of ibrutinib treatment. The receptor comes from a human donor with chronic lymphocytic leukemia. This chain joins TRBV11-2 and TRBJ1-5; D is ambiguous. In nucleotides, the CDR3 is TGTGCCAGCAGCTTAGGGGTTGAACAGCCCCAGCATTTT. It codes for CASSLGVEQPQHF.